This entry lists 13 T cell receptor beta chains sequenced from one sample in a study of blood T cell repertoires in COVID-19. The table came from immunoSEQ multiplex PCR; TCRdb's copy has only in-frame clones and leaves some out. The table lists some 150,000 clones, around 81% of them singletons, with around 8% in the top ten. Specimen: peripheral blood. The receptors derive from a woman in her sixties with active or convalescent COVID-19.

The chain combines TRBV6-5 with TRBJ1-2, with a weak D call TRBD1 (5 bases). The ends were cut back, 5 bases at V and 5 bases at J, with 18 bases in the middle. The CDR3 covers 15 residues. Germline V lookup: CDR1 MNHEY, CDR2 SVGAGI. CDR3 in amino acids: CASSMIGGTSYGYTF. DNA for the CDR3: TGTGCCAGCAGTATGATCGGGGGTACATCGTATGGCTACACCTTC.

This chain uses TRBV12-3 or TRBV12-4 with TRBJ1-1; D ambiguous. The ends were cut back, 3 bases at V and 3 bases at J, with 5 bases in the middle. The length of the CDR3 is 12 residues. The CDR3 nucleotides are TGTGCCAGCAGTTTTTCCGACACTGAAGCTTTCTTT. Protein: CASSFSDTEAFF.

The chain joins TRBV4-1 to TRBJ1-2; 8 bases agree with TRBD1. CDR1 MGHRA and CDR2 YSYEKL come from the germline V gene. CDR3 length: 15 residues. The V segment lost 1 base and the J segment 5 bases; nucleotides outside the gene matches: 6. This CDR3 is CASSQVQQGGYGYTF. The CDR3 DNA sequence: TGCGCCAGCAGCCAAGTCCAACAGGGGGGGTATGGCTACACCTTC.

V is TRBV28 and J is TRBJ1-5; D is uncertain. CDR3 length equals 14 residues. Deletions cut 2 bases from V and 1 base from J, with 6 bases between. In germline, CDR1 is MDHEN, CDR2 SYDVKM. The CDR3 loop is CASSLVQSNQPQHF. In DNA, the CDR3 is TGTGCCAGCAGTTTAGTTCAGAGCAATCAGCCCCAGCATTTT.

The chain employs TRBV18 and TRBJ2-3; 7 bases agree with TRBD1. The CDR3 is 14 residues long. Germline loops: CDR1 KGHSH, CDR2 LQKENI. J lost 3 bases, V lost 6 bases, and 6 bases had no gene match. CDR3 coding DNA: TGTGCCAGCTCCCCGAGGGGGCAAACAGATACGCAGTATTTT. It is translated as CASSPRGQTDTQYF.

This rearrangement joins TRBV19 to TRBJ2-1; D unresolved. The CDR3 sequence is 12 residues long. Germline V CDR1 and CDR2: LNHDA, SQIVND (reference sequence). With 4 bases removed from V and 5 bases from J, the gap between germline ends came to 6 bases. The CDR3 sequence: CASSTRDNEQFF. DNA for the CDR3: TGTGCCAGTAGTACACGGGACAATGAGCAGTTCTTC.

This sequence joins TRBV7-9 and TRBJ1-3; 7 positions match TRBD1. The CDR3 sequence is 15 residues long. In germline, CDR1 is SEHNR, CDR2 FQNEAQ (reference sequence). Germline trimming cut 5 bases from V and 4 bases from J; bases unmatched to any gene: 8. The CDR3 DNA follows: TGTGCCAGCAGCCAATCCGGGACAGAAGGAAACACCATATATTTT. It yields the protein CASSQSGTEGNTIYF.

The chain recombines TRBV5-1 with TRBJ2-1, with 7 bases identical to TRBD2. The ends lost 1 base at V and 4 bases at J; junction bases unmatched: 8. Germline-derived CDR1 and CDR2 are SGHRS and YFSETQ. The CDR3 runs to 16 residues. CDR3 sequence (DNA): TGCGCCAGCAGCTTGTGGGGCGGGAGTGAATACAATGAGCAGTTCTTC. Translated: CASSLWGGSEYNEQFF.

The chain employs TRBV4-1 and TRBJ2-5; tentative D call: TRBD2 (5 bases). The CDR3 has 15 residues. CDR1 is MGHRA and CDR2 is YSYEKL in the germline V gene. V lost 4 bases to trimming and J lost 3 bases, with 15 bases between them. The CDR3 DNA sequence: TGCGCCAGCAGCCGAGAGGGCTATACAAAAGAGACCCAGTACTTC. This gives the protein CASSREGYTKETQYF.

The chain uses TRBV13 and TRBJ2-7, with 10 bases identical to TRBD2. Germline-derived CDR1 and CDR2 are PRHDT and FYEKMQ (reference sequence). The CDR3 loop spans 16 amino acids. The V segment lost 5 bases and the J segment 4 bases; nucleotides outside the gene matches: 11. This chain's CDR3 is CASSSITRTSGYEQYF. CDR3 sequence (DNA): TGTGCCAGCAGCAGCATCACACGGACTAGCGGATACGAGCAGTACTTC.

The V gene is TRBV28, the J gene TRBJ1-3; the match to TRBD1 covers 10 bases. This CDR3 spans 16 amino acids. Looked up from germline, CDR1 is MDHEN and CDR2 is SYDVKM. V lost 2 bases, J lost 2 bases, and 3 bases stayed unmatched. The CDR3, as DNA: TGTGCCAGCAGTTTAACCGGGACAGGGGCTGGAAACACCATATATTTT. It is translated as CASSLTGTGAGNTIYF.

In this sample, this clone turned up a few times. This rearrangement joins TRBV10-3 to TRBJ2-3; TRBD2 matches at 10 bases. J gave up 4 bases and V 6 bases, and 10 bases lay outside the gene matches. The CDR3 totals 16 residues. Looked up from germline, CDR1 is ENHRY and CDR2 is SYGVKD. Written as DNA, the CDR3 is TGTGCCATCAGCCCATCTAGCGGGAGTGGGTCAGATACGCAGTATTTT. As protein: CAISPSSGSGSDTQYF.

V gene TRBV30 combines with J gene TRBJ1-2; perhaps TRBD1 as D (5 bases). This CDR3 has 17 residues. Deletions cut 4 bases from V and 1 base from J, with 22 bases between. From germline, CDR1 is GTSNPN and CDR2 SVGIG (reference sequence). In DNA form, the CDR3 reads TGTGCCTGGATCGGGGGATCAGGGAGGATCCGTAACTATGGCTACACCTTC. This codes for CAWIGGSGRIRNYGYTF.